These 4 T cell receptor beta chains were sequenced from one sample in a study of blood T cell repertoires in COVID-19 (dated by TCRdb to 2019 to 2021). The library was built by means of the immunoSEQ multiplex PCR assay. TCRdb took this table from immuneACCESS and kept in-frame rearrangements with V and J called. Such tables lack part of the clones; where checked against another copy, unresolved V genes explain under half of the gap, and the rest is unexplained. The sample includes some 250,000 clones, with about four fifths observed a single time. 6.5% to 9.5% of the sample rests with the top ten. Sequenced input: peripheral blood. These receptors were taken from a woman older than 75 with COVID-19, enrolled during active disease.

The table lists this clone with a count of one. The chain links TRBV18 to TRBJ1-3; 12 positions agree with TRBD1. The CDR3 length is 16 residues. Per germline, CDR1 KGHSH and CDR2 LQKENI. The junction had 6 bases not matched to a gene; V was cut back by 6 bases and J by 3 bases. CDR3 residues: CASSLGQGAGGNTIYF. The CDR3 coding sequence is TGTGCCAGCTCTCTGGGACAGGGGGCCGGTGGAAACACCATATATTTT.

The chain employs TRBV30 and TRBJ1-4; the D is unclear. CDR1 is GTSNPN and CDR2 is SVGIG in the germline V gene (reference sequence). Trimming stripped 3 bases from V and 6 bases from J, with 11 bases between. This CDR3 is built from 13 residues. CDR3 loop: CAWSRGGDEKLFF. The CDR3 DNA reads as TGTGCCTGGAGCCGGGGAGGAGATGAAAAACTGTTTTTT.

The CDR3 DNA is TGTGCCAGCAGGAGGAGGGGCAGAATTAATTCACCCCTCCACTTT. Its protein is CASRRRGRINSPLHF. The J gene is TRBJ1-6, the V gene TRBV2, with D possibly matching TRBD1 (5 bases). The CDR3 contains 15 residues. Germline CDR1 SNHLY, CDR2 FYNNEI. Trimming pared 6 bases from V and 6 bases from J, leaving 15 bases between.

The V and J genes are TRBV19 and TRBJ2-5, with 11 bases that match TRBD2. J lost 4 bases, V lost 8 bases, and 9 bases had no gene match. The germline CDR1 and CDR2 sequences are LNHDA and SQIVND (reference sequence). The CDR3 consists of 15 residues. The CDR3 here is CASASLAGVGETQYF. The DNA of the CDR3 is TGTGCCAGTGCCTCACTAGCGGGAGTAGGAGAGACCCAGTACTTC.